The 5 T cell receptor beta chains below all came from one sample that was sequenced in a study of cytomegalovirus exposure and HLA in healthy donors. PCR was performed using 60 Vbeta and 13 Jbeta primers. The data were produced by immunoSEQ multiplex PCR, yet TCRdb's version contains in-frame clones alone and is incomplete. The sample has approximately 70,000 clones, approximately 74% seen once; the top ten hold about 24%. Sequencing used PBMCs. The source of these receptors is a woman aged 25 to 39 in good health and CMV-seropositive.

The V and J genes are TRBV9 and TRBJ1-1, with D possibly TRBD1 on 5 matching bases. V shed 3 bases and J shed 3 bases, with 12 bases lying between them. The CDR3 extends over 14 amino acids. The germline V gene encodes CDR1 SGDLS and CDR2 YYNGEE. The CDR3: CASSGQPEDTEAFF. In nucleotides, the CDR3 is TGTGCCAGCAGCGGACAGCCCGAGGACACTGAAGCTTTCTTT.

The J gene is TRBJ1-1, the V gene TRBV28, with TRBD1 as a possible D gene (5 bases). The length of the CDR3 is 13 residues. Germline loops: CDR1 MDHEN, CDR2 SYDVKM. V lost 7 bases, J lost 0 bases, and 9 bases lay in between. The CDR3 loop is CASMRQLNTEAFF. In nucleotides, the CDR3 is TGTGCCAGCATGAGACAGCTGAACACTGAAGCTTTCTTT.

CDR3 nucleotides: TGTGCCTGGAGAGAGGGGGTGGGGGAAACCTACGAGCAGTACTTC. The encoded protein is CAWREGVGETYEQYF. The V gene is TRBV30, the J gene TRBJ2-7; a possible D gene is TRBD1 (6 bases). The V gene lost 3 bases and the J gene lost 2 bases, with 17 bases spanning the gap. Per germline, CDR1 GTSNPN and CDR2 SVGIG (reference sequence). The CDR3 consists of 15 residues.

The CDR3 bases are TGTGCCAGCACAGTAAAAGAGACCCAGTACTTC. Translating it yields CASTVKETQYF. The chain carries TRBV6-5 and TRBJ2-5; no firm D call. The germline CDR1 and CDR2 sequences are MNHEY and SVGAGI. The ends were cut back, 7 bases at V and 3 bases at J, with 6 bases in the middle. The CDR3 runs to 11 residues.

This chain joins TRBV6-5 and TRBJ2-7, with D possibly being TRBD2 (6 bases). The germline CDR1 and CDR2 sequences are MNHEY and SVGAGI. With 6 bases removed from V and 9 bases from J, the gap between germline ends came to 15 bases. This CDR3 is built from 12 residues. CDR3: CASRTEGYGQYF. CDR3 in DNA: TGTGCCAGCAGAACGGAGGGGTATGGGCAGTACTTC.